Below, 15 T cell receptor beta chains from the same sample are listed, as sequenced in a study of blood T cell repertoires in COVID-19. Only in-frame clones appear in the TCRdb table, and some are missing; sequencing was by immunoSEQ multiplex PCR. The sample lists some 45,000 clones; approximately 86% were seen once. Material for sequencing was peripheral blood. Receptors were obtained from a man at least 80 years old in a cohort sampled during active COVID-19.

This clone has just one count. The CDR3 coding sequence is TGCGCCAGCAGCTCCCGGACAGGGAGGGAGACCCAGTACTTC. This codes for CASSSRTGRETQYF. The V and J genes are TRBV4-1 and TRBJ2-5, with TRBD1 matching over 8 bases. V lost 5 bases, J lost 5 bases, and 7 bases stayed unmatched. The germline CDR1 and CDR2 sequences are MGHRA and YSYEKL. This CDR3 has 14 residues.

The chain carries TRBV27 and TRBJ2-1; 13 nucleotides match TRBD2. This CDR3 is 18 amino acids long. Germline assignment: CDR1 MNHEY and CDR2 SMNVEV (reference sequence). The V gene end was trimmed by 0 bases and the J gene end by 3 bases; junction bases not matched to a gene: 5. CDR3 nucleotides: TGTGCCAGCAGTTTATCGACACTAGCGGGGGGGGTCTACAATGAGCAGTTCTTC. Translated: CASSLSTLAGGVYNEQFF.

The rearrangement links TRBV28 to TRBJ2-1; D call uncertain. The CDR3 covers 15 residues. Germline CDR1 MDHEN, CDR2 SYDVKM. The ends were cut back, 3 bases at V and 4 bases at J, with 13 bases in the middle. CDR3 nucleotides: TGTGCCAGCAGTTTCCCGACAAGTCGTTACAATGAGCAGTTCTTC. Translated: CASSFPTSRYNEQFF.

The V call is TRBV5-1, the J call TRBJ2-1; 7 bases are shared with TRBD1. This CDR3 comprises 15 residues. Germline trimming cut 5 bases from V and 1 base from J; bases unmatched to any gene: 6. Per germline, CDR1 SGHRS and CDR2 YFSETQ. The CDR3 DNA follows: TGCGCCAGCAGAATAACAGGGGCGTCCTACAATGAGCAGTTCTTC. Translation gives CASRITGASYNEQFF.

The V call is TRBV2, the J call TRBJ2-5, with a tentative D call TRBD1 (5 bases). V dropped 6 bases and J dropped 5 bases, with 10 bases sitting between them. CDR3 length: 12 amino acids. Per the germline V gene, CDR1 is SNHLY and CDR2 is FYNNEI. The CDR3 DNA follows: TGTGCCAGCAGGGGGCGTGGGGAGACCCAGTACTTC. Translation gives CASRGRGETQYF.

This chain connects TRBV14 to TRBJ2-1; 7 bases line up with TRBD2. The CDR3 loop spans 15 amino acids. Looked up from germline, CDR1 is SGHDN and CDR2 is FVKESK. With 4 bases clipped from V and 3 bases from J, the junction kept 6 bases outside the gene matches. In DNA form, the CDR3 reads TGTGCCAGCAGCCGTCTGGGGGGGGACTACAATGAGCAGTTCTTC. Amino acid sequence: CASSRLGGDYNEQFF.

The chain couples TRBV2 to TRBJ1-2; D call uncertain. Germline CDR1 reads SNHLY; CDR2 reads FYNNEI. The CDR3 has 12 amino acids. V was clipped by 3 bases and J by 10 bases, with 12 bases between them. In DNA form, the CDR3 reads TGTGCCAGCAGTGAGTCCGGTCGGGACTACACCTTC. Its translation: CASSESGRDYTF.

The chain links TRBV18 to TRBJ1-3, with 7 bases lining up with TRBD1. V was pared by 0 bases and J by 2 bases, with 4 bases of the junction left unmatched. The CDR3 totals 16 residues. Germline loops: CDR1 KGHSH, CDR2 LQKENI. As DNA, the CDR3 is TGTGCCAGCTCACCACCTATAGGGGGCACTGGAAACACCATATATTTT. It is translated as CASSPPIGGTGNTIYF.

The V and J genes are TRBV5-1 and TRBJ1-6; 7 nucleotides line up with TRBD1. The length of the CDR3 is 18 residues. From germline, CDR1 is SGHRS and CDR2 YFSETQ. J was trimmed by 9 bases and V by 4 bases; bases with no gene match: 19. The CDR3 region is CASSPGGSQGVLSSPLHF. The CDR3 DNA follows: TGCGCCAGCAGCCCGGGTGGGTCCCAGGGGGTTTTAAGTTCACCCCTCCACTTT.

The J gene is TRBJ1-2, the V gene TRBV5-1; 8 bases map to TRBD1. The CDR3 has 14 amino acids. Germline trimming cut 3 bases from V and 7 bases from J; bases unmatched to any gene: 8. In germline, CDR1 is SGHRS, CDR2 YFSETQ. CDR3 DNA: TGCGCCAGCAGCTCAAAGGACAGGGCGGGTGGCTACACCTTC. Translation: CASSSKDRAGGYTF.

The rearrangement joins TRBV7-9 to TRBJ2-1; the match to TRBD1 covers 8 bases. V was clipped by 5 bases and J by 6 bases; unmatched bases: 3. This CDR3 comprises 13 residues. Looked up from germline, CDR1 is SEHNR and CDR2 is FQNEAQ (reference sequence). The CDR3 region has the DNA TGTGCCAGCAGCCTTACAGGGGGCAATGAGCAGTTCTTC. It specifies CASSLTGGNEQFF.

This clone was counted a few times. The CDR3 sequence: CASFLLHNEQFF. CDR3 bases: TGTGCCAGCTTTCTCCTCCACAATGAGCAGTTCTTC. The V gene is TRBV2, the J gene TRBJ2-1; no clear D. The V end was cut by 8 bases, the J end by 5 bases, with 10 bases between. The CDR3 sequence is 12 residues long. Germline V gives CDR1 SNHLY, CDR2 FYNNEI.

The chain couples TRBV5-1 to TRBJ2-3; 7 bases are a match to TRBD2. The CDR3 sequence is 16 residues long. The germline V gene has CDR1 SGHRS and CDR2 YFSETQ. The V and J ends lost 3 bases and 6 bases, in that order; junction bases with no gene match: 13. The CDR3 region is CASSSKSGTTMDTQYF. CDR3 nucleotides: TGCGCCAGCAGCTCTAAATCGGGGACTACGATGGATACGCAGTATTTT.

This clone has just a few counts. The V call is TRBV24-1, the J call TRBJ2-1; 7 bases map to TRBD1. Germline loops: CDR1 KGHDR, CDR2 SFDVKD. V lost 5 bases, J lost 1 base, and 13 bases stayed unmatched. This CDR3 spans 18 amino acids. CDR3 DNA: TGTGCCACCAGTGCCCCCCGACAGGGCGAAGAGTCCTACAATGAGCAGTTCTTC. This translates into CATSAPRQGEESYNEQFF.

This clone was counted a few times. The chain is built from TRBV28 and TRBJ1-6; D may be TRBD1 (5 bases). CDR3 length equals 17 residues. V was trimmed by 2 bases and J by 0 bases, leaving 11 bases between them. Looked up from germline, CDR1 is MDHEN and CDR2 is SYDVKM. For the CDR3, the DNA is TGTGCCAGCAGTTTAGGGGACGGGAGCTCCTATAATTCACCCCTCCACTTT. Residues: CASSLGDGSSYNSPLHF.